This record looks at one T cell receptor (beta chain) sequence and its context. As yet, its antigen is unknown. Stable disease denoted Graves' hyperthyroidism without ophthalmopathy progression within 18 months. Patients aged 18 to 65 had newly diagnosed hyperthyroidism that had lasted under 2 months. The data stem from a study of T cells in Graves' hyperthyroidism and ophthalmopathy. Overall study results and limits: Ophthalmopathy was predicted by the model a median of approximately 6 months ahead of onset.

CDR3 length equals 11 residues. Looked up from germline, CDR1 is SGHVS and CDR2 is FNYEAQ. V lost 5 bases and J lost 7; bases outside the gene matches: 1. Amplification targeted TCR beta CDR3 regions from RNA transcripts. TCR CDR3 regions were first amplified by RT-PCR with HTBI primers. Each CDR3 protein gets one entry after TCRdb re-called the multiplex PCR reads with MiXCR. The sample lists a few hundred thousand distinct CDR3 sequences; 40% to 55% were seen once. Sequenced input: peripheral blood or thyroid tissue (not recorded which). The chain carries TRBV7-6 and TRBJ2-5; 7 bases map to TRBD2. The source of this sequence is a young woman with Graves' hyperthyroidism. As DNA, the CDR3 is TGTGCCAGCAGCCAGCGGGGGACCCAGTACTTC. Its translation: CASSQRGTQYF. Full variable domain (remainder filled in from reference TRBV7-6 and TRBJ2-5): GAGVSQSPRYKVTKRGQDVALRCDPISGHVSLYWYRQALGQGPEFLTYFNYEAQQDKSGLPNDRFSAERPEGSISTLTIQRTEQRDSAMYRCASSQRGTQYFGPGTRLLVL.